This TCR beta chain was sequenced in a study of T cells in Graves' hyperthyroidism and ophthalmopathy. It was RNA transcripts that yielded the amplified TCR beta CDR3 regions. Primed by the HTBI set, a first-round RT-PCR was run on the TCR CDR3. TCRdb itself ran the multiplex PCR reads through MiXCR, one entry per CDR3 protein. The table has 400,000 or so distinct CDR3 sequences, roughly 15% seen once. The CDR3 length is 15 residues. Germline assignment: CDR1 SGHAT and CDR2 FQNNGV. V was cut by 5 bases and J by 2 bases, with 12 bases left in between. This clonotype was detected many times. The V call is TRBV11-2, the J call TRBJ1-4, with TRBD1 as a possible D gene (6 bases). Sequenced sample: blood. The clonotype originates from a woman aged 55-69 years with Graves' ophthalmopathy. CDR3 sequence (DNA): TGTGCCAGCAGCATATACAGGGAGACTAATGAAAAACTGTTTTTT. It specifies CASSIYRETNEKLFF.